These 19 T cell receptor beta chains were sequenced from one sample in a study of T cells in Graves' hyperthyroidism and ophthalmopathy. TCR beta CDR3 region amplification was performed from RNA transcripts. The study used the HTBI primer set for a first-round RT-PCR of the TCR CDR3. MiXCR was run by TCRdb on the multiplex PCR reads, yielding one entry per CDR3 protein. The sample consists of 400,000 to 450,000 distinct CDR3 sequences, 14% to 15% of them appearing once. The sample consisted of blood. The receptor set was obtained from a man younger than 30 with Graves' ophthalmopathy.

In its sample, this clonotype was seen a few times. This chain joins TRBV5-1 and TRBJ1-4; a weak D match, TRBD1 (5 bases). V lost 4 bases, J lost 7 bases, and 17 bases lay in between. Germline CDR1 and CDR2: SGHRS and YFSETQ. This CDR3 has 15 amino acids. The CDR3 reads CASSTQGPGTEKLFF. Here the CDR3 DNA reads TGCGCCAGCAGCACCCAGGGCCCAGGGACTGAAAAACTGTTTTTT. Complete variable domain (other parts from reference TRBV5-1 and TRBJ1-4): KAGVTQTPRYLIKTRGQQVTLSCSPISGHRSVSWYQQTPGQGLQFLFEYFSETQRNKGNFPGRFSGRQFSNSRSEMNVSTLELGDSALYLCASSTQGPGTEKLFFGSGTQLSVL.

This clonotype was seen ten or more times. One end of the junction fails to match germline, which may point to a read error. The chain is built from TRBV2 and TRBJ2-2, with D possibly TRBD1 on 6 matching bases. Per germline, CDR1 SNHLY and CDR2 FYNNEI. CDR3 size: 14 residues. CDR3 sequence reads: CASSQHGQSGELFF. For the CDR3, the DNA is TGTGCCAGCAGCCAACACGGACAGTCCGGGGAACTGTTTTTT.

At least ten counts were recorded for this clonotype. CDR3 bases: TGTGCCAGCAGTTTACTCGGGACAGTCCAAGAGACCCAGTACTTC. It specifies CASSLLGTVQETQYF. This rearrangement joins TRBV27 to TRBJ2-5; TRBD1 aligns across 7 bases. V was pared by 2 bases and J by 1 base, with 4 bases of the junction left unmatched. The CDR3 has 15 residues. The V gene's germline CDR1 is MNHEY and CDR2 SMNVEV (reference sequence).

This clonotype appeared many times. This sequence joins TRBV7-9 and TRBJ2-5, with D perhaps TRBD1 (6 bases). Germline CDR1 reads SEHNR; CDR2 reads FQNEAQ (reference sequence). V was trimmed by 5 bases and J by 3 bases, leaving 13 bases between them. There are 14 residues in the CDR3. CDR3 sequence reads: CASSTYRDEETQYF. For the CDR3, the DNA is TGTGCCAGCAGCACCTACAGGGACGAAGAGACCCAGTACTTC.

With regard to this clonotype: Since a much larger clone is just one base distant, this may be a read error. V usage is TRBV20-1 and J usage is TRBJ2-7; D is undetermined. Germline-derived CDR1 and CDR2 are DFQATT and SNEGSKA (reference sequence). Trimming removed 7 bases at V and 0 bases at J, with 19 bases between. The CDR3 has 15 residues. The CDR3 loop is CSVSNTARSSYEQYF. The CDR3 DNA reads as TGCAGTGTTAGTAATACCGCAAGGAGCTCCTACGAGCAGTACTTC.

The table lists this clonotype with many counts. The V call is TRBV2, the J call TRBJ2-7, with TRBD2 matching over 8 bases. The germline CDR1 and CDR2 sequences are SNHLY and FYNNEI. CDR3 size: 16 residues. V shed 3 bases, J shed 3 bases, and the junction held 10 bases outside the gene matches. CDR3 in amino acids: CASSDPFRRGDYEQYF. The CDR3 DNA reads TGTGCCAGCAGTGATCCTTTCCGGCGGGGGGACTACGAGCAGTACTTC. The complete variable domain, with remaining parts taken from reference TRBV2 and TRBJ2-7, reads EPEVTQTPSHQVTQMGQEVILRCVPISNHLYFYWYRQILGQKVEFLVSFYNNEISEKSEIFDDQFSVERPDGSNFTLKIRSTKLEDSAMYFCASSDPFRRGDYEQYFGPGTRLTVT.

This clonotype was seen more than once but under ten times. The chain carries TRBV6-2 or TRBV6-3 and TRBJ2-2; D call uncertain. Trimming left V 6 bases short and J 0 bases short, with 11 bases between. The length of the CDR3 is 15 residues. Germline assignment: CDR1 MNHEY and CDR2 SVGEGT. CDR3 sequence: CASSPPAANTGELFF. The DNA for the CDR3 is TGTGCCAGCAGCCCCCCCGCGGCGAACACCGGGGAGCTGTTTTTT.

The sample holds many counts of this clonotype. The chain has TRBV2 and TRBJ2-3; a possible D gene is TRBD2 (6 bases). Trimming took off 5 bases at V and 0 bases at J, with 9 bases between the two ends. Germline V lookup: CDR1 SNHLY, CDR2 FYNNEI. There are 14 residues in the CDR3. The CDR3 bases are TGTGCCAGCAGTATGGGGACTAGCACAGATACGCAGTATTTT. Residues: CASSMGTSTDTQYF. Supplemented by reference TRBV2 and TRBJ2-3, the full variable domain reads EPEVTQTPSHQVTQMGQEVILRCVPISNHLYFYWYRQILGQKVEFLVSFYNNEISEKSEIFDDQFSVERPDGSNFTLKIRSTKLEDSAMYFCASSMGTSTDTQYFGPGTRLTVL.

The table lists this clonotype with many counts. The chain recombines TRBV7-9 with TRBJ2-7; no reliable D call. Germline-derived CDR1 and CDR2 are SEHNR and FQNEAQ (reference sequence). V was trimmed by 1 base and J by 8 bases, leaving 9 bases between them. This CDR3 spans 12 amino acids. CDR3 DNA sequence: TGTGCCAGCAGCTTAGTATCAGATCAGCAGTACTTC. Translating it yields CASSLVSDQQYF.

The rearrangement uses TRBV6-1 and TRBJ2-1, with TRBD2 matching 7 bases. CDR1 and CDR2 (germline): MNHNS, SASEGT. The V and J ends lost 5 bases and 5 bases, in that order; junction bases with no gene match: 9. The CDR3 length is 15 residues. CDR3 DNA sequence: TGTGCCAGCAGTCGACTAGCCCTGGGCAACAATGAGCAGTTCTTC. Amino acids: CASSRLALGNNEQFF.

This clonotype occurred many times. The CDR3 region has the DNA TGTGCCAGCAGCTTAGCGGGGGGGTTTTACAATGAGCAGTTCTTC. Translating gives CASSLAGGFYNEQFF. The chain couples TRBV7-8 to TRBJ2-1, with 7 positions matching TRBD2. The V segment lost 0 bases and the J segment 4 bases; nucleotides outside the gene matches: 3. Germline CDR1 reads SGHVS; CDR2 reads FQNEAQ. The CDR3 covers 15 residues.

This clonotype was counted many times. Mismatch with germline at one junction end may stem from a read error. V is TRBV5-1 and J is TRBJ2-1; D not certain. The CDR3 totals 11 residues. Looked up from germline, CDR1 is SGHRS and CDR2 is YFSETQ. CDR3 DNA sequence: TGTGCCAGCAGCCTGTACAATGAGCAGTTCTTC. Protein: CASSLYNEQFF.

The sample holds many counts of this clonotype. V and J are TRBV11-2 and TRBJ2-7; weak D call: TRBD2 (5 bases). Germline CDR1 is SGHAT and CDR2 is FQNNGV. Trimming stripped 6 bases from V and 1 base from J, with 19 bases between. This CDR3 contains 16 residues. In DNA form, the CDR3 reads TGTGCCAGCAGTCCAGTTCCTAGCACAGCATCCTACGAGCAGTACTTC. This gives the protein CASSPVPSTASYEQYF. Together with reference TRBV11-2 and TRBJ2-7, the CDR3 gives the full variable domain: EAGVAQSPRYKIIEKRQSVAFWCNPISGHATLYWYQQILGQGPKLLIQFQNNGVVDDSQLPKDRFSAERLKGVDSTLKIQPAKLEDSAVYLCASSPVPSTASYEQYFGPGTRLTVT.

This clonotype was recorded at least ten times. The gene calls are TRBV7-2 and TRBJ2-2, with 11 bases identical to TRBD1. J gave up 3 bases and V 6 bases, and 15 bases lay outside the gene matches. Germline values: CDR1 SGHTA, CDR2 FQGNSA. This CDR3 region has 19 residues. The CDR3 region has the DNA TGTGCCAGCAGTCCGAGGACAGGGGGCTTGGTCCGAGACACCGGGGAGCTGTTTTTT. Protein sequence: CASSPRTGGLVRDTGELFF.

The chain combines TRBV29-1 with TRBJ2-2; 13 bases agree with TRBD2. The V gene end was trimmed by 2 bases and the J gene end by 6 bases; junction bases not matched to a gene: 6. The CDR3 is 16 amino acids. Germline CDR1 SQVTM, CDR2 ANQGSEA. The CDR3 loop reads CSVERGLAGLAGELFF. The CDR3 bases are TGCAGCGTTGAAAGGGGACTAGCGGGATTGGCCGGGGAGCTGTTTTTT.

This clonotype was observed a few times. The chain couples TRBV20-1 to TRBJ2-1, with D perhaps matching TRBD2 (6 bases). Trimming removed 0 bases at V and 3 bases at J, with 12 bases between. Germline V gives CDR1 DFQATT, CDR2 SNEGSKA (reference sequence). The CDR3 has 15 residues. CDR3: CSARDPAGDYNEQFF. In DNA form, the CDR3 reads TGCAGTGCTAGAGATCCAGCGGGCGACTACAATGAGCAGTTCTTC.

In its sample, this clonotype was seen many times. The chain links TRBV29-1 to TRBJ1-1, with D possibly TRBD1 on 5 matching bases. CDR3 size: 14 residues. CDR1 is SQVTM, CDR2 ANQGSEA, per germline. Trimming removed 6 bases from V and 1 base from J, with 15 bases in between. The CDR3 DNA reads TGCAGCGTGGCTGGTGGGACGGCGAACACTGAAGCTTTCTTT. As protein: CSVAGGTANTEAFF.

This sequence joins TRBV19 and TRBJ2-3; the D call may be TRBD1 or TRBD2 (5 bases each). V lost 7 bases, J lost 4 bases, and 12 bases lay in between. The CDR3 spans 13 residues. The V gene's germline CDR1 is LNHDA and CDR2 SQIVND (reference sequence). The CDR3 region is CASTGADADTQYF. For the CDR3, the DNA is TGTGCCAGTACCGGGGCGGACGCAGATACGCAGTATTTT.

This clonotype appeared a single time. This chain uses TRBV7-2 with TRBJ2-6; 9 nucleotides agree with TRBD2. Trimming at V came to 5 bases and at J to 1 base, leaving 9 bases not matched to a gene. The CDR3 spans 18 residues. Germline loops: CDR1 SGHTA, CDR2 FQGNSA. The CDR3 DNA follows: TGTGCCAGCAGCCCCGCTAGCGGGGCCTTTTCTGGGGCCAACGTCCTGACTTTC. Translated: CASSPASGAFSGANVLTF.